This TCR beta chain is from a study of cytomegalovirus exposure and HLA in healthy donors (dated by TCRdb to the late 2010s). Looking at the study overall: An earlier analysis of approximately 640 of the donors reported about 290 Gb of sequence data and 117 million unique TCR beta sequences from roughly 180 million T cells. The study combined high-throughput TCR immunosequencing, statistical association of individual TCRs with disease status, and machine learning to predict cytomegalovirus infection status. Donor age, sex, ethnicity and CMV serostatus were collected together with the repertoire data. HLA typing included class I and class II loci at four-digit resolution. The genetic ancestry cluster associated with self-reported Caucasian donors included approximately 85% of the roughly 400 genotyped donors. An early release covering roughly 600 HLA-typed donors comprised about 290 gigabases of sequencing data and around 80 million unique TCR sequences. All discovery cohort repertoires had been generated on a single sequencing platform. In a later analysis, previously published TCR beta repertoires from several hundred donors were re-analyzed and high-resolution HLA genotyping was added so that TCR occurrence patterns could be studied. The study was designed to test whether signatures of past pathogen exposure could be identified by cataloging public T cell receptors. The T cell repertoires of some 670 subjects were profiled by immunosequencing and related to cytomegalovirus serostatus. The number of typed donors differed by locus: about 629-630 for A, B, C, DRB1 and DQB1; roughly 510 for DQA1; 606 for DPA1; and some 430 for DPB1. A later genetic analysis used genome-wide SNP genotypes for about 60% of the roughly 700 donors, treating that subset as a discovery cohort. A separate validation cohort of roughly 130 different subjects was used in addition to the 666-subject first cohort. Across approximately 420 genotyped donors of the cohort, an average of about 220,000 unique TCR beta nucleotide sequences per donor were sequenced, and 15% to 20% of those sequences were non-productive. Five DR-DQ haplotypes were handled as single units for association and clustering because linkage in the cohort was strong. Rather than drawing on any new phenotypic data, the later analysis identified candidate immune exposures from TCR beta sequences and the way those sequences occurred across donors. An earlier analysis of 587 of the donors used high-throughput TCR beta sequencing to judge whether each TCR beta V gene segment behaved as functional or pseudogenic.

Overall study results and their limits: This cohort had only TCR beta chains sequenced, and the lack of alpha or paired-chain data limited which features could be detected. Because counts were too low, about 18 rarely observed V segments, including chromosome 9 orphons, were excluded from the earlier analysis of about 500 of the donors. Because the 87-base-pair reads could not distinguish some IMGT-functional V segments, including TRBV6-2 and TRBV6-3, those segments were excluded. V-gene and J-gene trimming of TCR beta chains was associated with a missense DCLRE1C variant in a later genetic analysis, and the association was replicated in an independent cohort. In a later analysis, HLA-associated TCR beta chains were found to be more clonally expanded and to have lower generation probabilities than equally common non-associated chains. According to a later analysis, TCR association rates differed among HLA loci, with DRB1 alleles showing the most associated TCRs and HLA-C alleles showing the fewest. Most TCR sequences were observed very rarely across donors, whereas some public TCRs were present in many individuals. Linkage disequilibrium might explain the correlated functional status among segregating V segments, but an unknown experimental factor could not be ruled out. According to the authors, the approach could potentially be generalized to other disease states and immunological phenotypes. A further reported finding was that TCR beta sequences accurately predicted the HLA-A and HLA-B alleles for most subjects in the first cohort. Because HLA typing was unavailable for some donors at each locus, only the typed subset was used in association tests. In a later analysis, several top co-occurrence clusters were reported to appear linked to parvovirus B19, influenza, CMV and Epstein-Barr virus. The study listed 164 TCR beta chains as associated with cytomegalovirus. In vitro tests confirmed that a few of the cytomegalovirus-associated TCR beta chains recognize cytomegalovirus antigens. Immune exposure information for the cohort was limited to CMV serostatus. According to a later analysis, most CMV-associated TCR beta chains appeared to be HLA-restricted, and the HLA associations seemed to be driven largely by CMV exposure. Specific HLA alleles were associated with 15,000 to 20,000 TCR beta sequences at a false discovery rate of 0.05 in a later analysis. Presence/absence analyses assumed roughly uniform sequencing depth across donors, an assumption that may not hold. An earlier analysis of approximately 590 of the donors showed that most TCR beta V segments appeared in productive rearrangements either about 87% or about 30% of the time, which broadly matched IMGT annotations. The sequencing pipeline was judged likely to have produced a cluster of highly shared sequence variants as a technical artifact. The classifier was reported to diagnose cytomegalovirus status with high specificity and sensitivity in both the original and validation cohorts. According to a later genetic analysis, donors in an Asian-associated ancestry cluster had fewer N-insertions in productive TCRs than the approximately 630-donor mean. When HLA alleles, especially DR and DQ, strongly co-occurred, attributing TCR associations to individual alleles was difficult.

CDR1 and CDR2 are read off the germline V gene (reference sequence) as MNHEY and SMNVEV. V and J are trimmed by 2 bases and 9 bases, and the gene matches miss 9 bases of the junction. The CDR3 spans 16 residues, from the cysteine through the phenylalanine. Only CDR3 DNA remains: 48 bases, in frame from the first base. In total, roughly 670 healthy bone marrow donors made up the cohort. At the time of sampling, all cohort members were nominally healthy, though unrecorded immune exposures were likely present. The donor was CMV seropositive and was included in the group of around 300 seropositive cohort members. Every donor gave a peripheral blood sample, and the peripheral blood mononuclear cells from that sample were used for TCR beta sequencing. The Qiagen DNeasy Blood Extraction Kit was used to extract genomic DNA from the blood cell samples. Libraries were prepared through the immunoSEQ multiplex PCR assay. For the multiplex PCR, a mixture combining 60 forward primers for TCR Vbeta segments and 13 reverse primers for TCR Jbeta segments was used. Amplification of the CDR3 region of rearranged TCR beta genes was performed with a multiplex PCR assay on genomic DNA. On the Illumina HiSeq System, the amplified TCR beta libraries were sequenced as 87-base-pair reads. For the original study's pipeline: A later analysis tallied 70 million to 100 million unique TCR beta chains across the 640 or so repertoires, and around 9.9 million of those chains were shared by two or more donors. Raw reads were error-corrected and collapsed into unique sequences with a nearest-neighbor algorithm that merged closely related sequences to remove PCR and sequencing errors. Alignment of CDR3 sequences to IMGT reference sequences was used to assign V, D and J gene segments. For a sequence to be retained, a match of at least six nucleotides to both a V gene segment and a J gene segment was required. A rearrangement was called productive if the CDR3 had no stop codons and remained in frame with V and J, and every other rearrangement was called non-productive. Following IMGT convention, CDR3 was defined as the stretch from the second conserved V-encoded cysteine to the conserved J-encoded phenylalanine. The earlier analysis of some 550 of the donors excluded any sequence lacking an unambiguous match to a single V gene segment. An earlier analysis of approximately 590 of the donors called V segments functional above 56.7% productive rearrangements and segregating when the between-donor standard deviation exceeded 5%. A statistical classification framework was built to diagnose cytomegalovirus status from the catalog of TCR beta chain sequences. In a later analysis, V and J genes were assigned by comparing TCR nucleotide sequences against IMGT/GENE-DB human TR gene sequences. In a later analysis, CDR3 sequences and most-parsimonious VDJ recombination scenarios were assigned using the TCRdist pipeline. In a later analysis, each TCR beta chain was defined by its CDR3 amino acid sequence together with its V-gene family, and reads without a unique V-gene family were excluded. To address suspected cross-contamination and a sequencing artifact, a later analysis removed roughly 580 highly shared, low-generation-probability nucleotide sequences. In a later analysis, a clonal expansion index was calculated for each public chain from normalized within-repertoire ranks of inferred template counts. In a later analysis, generation probabilities were computed using a VDJ recombination model fitted to out-of-frame rearrangements, and the results were checked against IGoR. Hypergeometric tests were used in a later analysis to score TCR-TCR, TCR-HLA and TCR-CMV co-occurrence, with a repertoire-size bias correction applied to the TCR pairs. False discovery rates were estimated in a later analysis by permuting HLA or CMV assignments 20 times. In a later analysis, co-occurring TCRs were grouped with DBSCAN, and TCRdist sequence similarity was added when clustering was performed within HLA-allele-positive subsets. For co-occurrence clustering, repertoires with fewer than 30,000 or more than 120,000 public chains were excluded, along with 5 or 6 repertoires with anomalous nucleotide sharing. TCRdb re-hosts the immuneACCESS table, in-frame sequences only. Its copies lack some clones; in the studies checked, an unresolved V gene accounts for under half of them, and the cause for the rest is not known. That table gives V, J and clone size, and the DNA gave D and trimming. In all, the sample holds over 100,000 clones, and under 70% of those were seen once. Roughly 10% of the sample comes from the top ten.

Note on this clone: The specificity of this receptor is unknown. Base-call qualities are not available, and no considerably larger clone is one nucleotide away.

Rearrangement joined TRBV27 to TRBJ2-1, with TRBD1 identical over 11 junction bases. Sequenced: PBMCs. The sequence was obtained from a man aged 25 to 40 in good health and CMV-seropositive. The nucleotide sequence is given as TGTGCCAGCAGTTTACTTCCCGGACAGGGGGCTGGTGAGCAGTTCTTC. This encodes CASSLLPGQGAGEQFF.